This note documents a single T cell receptor (beta chain) sequence. TCRdb's table, derived via immunoSEQ multiplex PCR, lists solely in-frame clones and lacks some. This repertoire shows some 60,000 clones, 93% found once; its top ten account for under 2%. This specimen comes from a study of T cell changes during pregnancy in multiple sclerosis. The CDR3 runs to 16 residues. Per the germline V gene, CDR1 is MDHEN and CDR2 is SYDVKM. Losses at the gene ends were 5 bases for V and 1 base for J; bases not matched to a gene: 8. This TCR came from a female donor with multiple sclerosis, enrolled in a pregnancy study. Specimen: peripheral blood, collected after pregnancy. The chain is built from TRBV28 and TRBJ2-3; the match to TRBD1 covers 8 bases. CDR3 coding DNA: TGTGCCAGCAGTCCGAGACAGGGGTTAGGCACAGATACGCAGTATTTT. It codes for CASSPRQGLGTDTQYF.